This T cell receptor beta chain originates from a study of blood T cell repertoires in COVID-19. Study-level information: There were acute and convalescent COVID-19 samples, and they came from the United States, Italy and Spain. PBMCs, B-cell-depleted T cells, or T cells provided the cDNA or gDNA that made up the material.

Deletions cut 2 bases from V and 4 bases from J, with 6 bases between. Germline V lookup: CDR1 SGHDN, CDR2 FVKESK. CDR3 length: 13 residues. Original processing notes: Amplifying reference gene primers gave estimates of nucleated cell counts. Measured with immunoSEQ multiplex PCR; TCRdb has only the in-frame clones, and not every one. V and J calls and clone size follow that table, whereas D and trimming were derived from the DNA. The sample shows a few hundred thousand clones, around 83% of them seen only once. Input material: peripheral blood. The chain is built from TRBV14 and TRBJ1-3; unclear D gene. The source of this sequence is a man aged 25-45 years who had recovered from COVID-19. For the CDR3, the DNA is TGTGCCAGCAGCCAAACTATCGGAAACACCATATATTTT. It encodes CASSQTIGNTIYF. Based on the CDR3 plus reference TRBV14 and TRBJ1-3, the full variable domain is EAGVTQFPSHSVIEKGQTVTLRCDPISGHDNLYWYRRVMGKEIKFLLHFVKESKQDESGMPNNRFLAERTGGTYSTLKVQPAELEDSGVYFCASSQTIGNTIYFGEGSWLTVV.